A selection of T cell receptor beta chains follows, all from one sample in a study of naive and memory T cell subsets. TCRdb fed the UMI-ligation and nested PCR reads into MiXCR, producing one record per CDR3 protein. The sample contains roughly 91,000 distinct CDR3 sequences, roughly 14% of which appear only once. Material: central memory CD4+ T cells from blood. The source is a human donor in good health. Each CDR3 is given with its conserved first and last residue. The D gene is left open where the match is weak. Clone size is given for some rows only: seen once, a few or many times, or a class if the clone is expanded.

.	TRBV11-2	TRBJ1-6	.	TGTGCCAGCAGCCTCCGGGATTATAATTCACCCCTCCACTTT	CASSLRDYNSPLHF
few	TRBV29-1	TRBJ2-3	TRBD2	TGCAGCCTTATCACTAGCGGCACAGATACGCAGTATTTT	CSLITSGTDTQYF
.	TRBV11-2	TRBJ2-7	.	TGTGCCAGCAGCTTAATTAGCGAGCAGTACTTC	CASSLISEQYF
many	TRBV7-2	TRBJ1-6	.	TGTGCCAGCAGCTTATTGCATGGGATCAATTCACCCCTCCACTTT	CASSLLHGINSPLHF
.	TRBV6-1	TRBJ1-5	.	TGTGCCTCTACCCGGGATTTTGGTCAGCCCCAGCATTTT	CASTRDFGQPQHF
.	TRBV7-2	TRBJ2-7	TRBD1	TGTGCCAGCAGCTCCCGGACAGGCCCCTACGAGCAGTACTTC	CASSSRTGPYEQYF
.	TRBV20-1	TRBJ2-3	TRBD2	TGCAGTGCTAGAGATCCGCGGGAGGGAACAGATACGCAGTATTTT	CSARDPREGTDTQYF
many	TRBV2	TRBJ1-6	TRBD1	TGTGCCAGCAGTTTGACAGGGGTGAGGACCTATAATTCACCCCTCCACTTT	CASSLTGVRTYNSPLHF
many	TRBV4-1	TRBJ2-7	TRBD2	TGCGCCAGCAGCCTAAGGAGTTGGACTAGTGGCGAGCAGTACTTC	CASSLRSWTSGEQYF
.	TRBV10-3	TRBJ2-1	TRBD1	TGTGCCATCAGCGCTGGACAGGGAATCTACAATGAGCAGTTCTTC	CAISAGQGIYNEQFF
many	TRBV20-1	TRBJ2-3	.	TGCAGTGCGCAGGGGCAGGGTCGCAGTACGCAGTATTTT	CSAQGQGRSTQYF
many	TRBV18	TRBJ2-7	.	TGTGCCAGCTCACCTACCCCGACAAACTCCTACGAGCAGTACTTC	CASSPTPTNSYEQYF
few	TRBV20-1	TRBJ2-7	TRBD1	TGCAGTCCTATGAGGAATACAGGGGGGTTCTACGAGCAGTACTTC	CSPMRNTGGFYEQYF
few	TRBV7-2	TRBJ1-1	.	TGTGCCAGCAGCCGTGACCCGAACACTGAAGCTTTCTTT	CASSRDPNTEAFF
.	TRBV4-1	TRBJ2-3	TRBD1	TGCGCCAGCAGCCAAGATCGCGAGACAGGGGGAGTGACAGATACGCAGTATTTT	CASSQDRETGGVTDTQYF
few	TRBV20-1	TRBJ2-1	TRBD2	TGCAGTGCTAGATCGGGACTAGCGGGGCCTGCCTACAATGAGCAGTTCTTC	CSARSGLAGPAYNEQFF